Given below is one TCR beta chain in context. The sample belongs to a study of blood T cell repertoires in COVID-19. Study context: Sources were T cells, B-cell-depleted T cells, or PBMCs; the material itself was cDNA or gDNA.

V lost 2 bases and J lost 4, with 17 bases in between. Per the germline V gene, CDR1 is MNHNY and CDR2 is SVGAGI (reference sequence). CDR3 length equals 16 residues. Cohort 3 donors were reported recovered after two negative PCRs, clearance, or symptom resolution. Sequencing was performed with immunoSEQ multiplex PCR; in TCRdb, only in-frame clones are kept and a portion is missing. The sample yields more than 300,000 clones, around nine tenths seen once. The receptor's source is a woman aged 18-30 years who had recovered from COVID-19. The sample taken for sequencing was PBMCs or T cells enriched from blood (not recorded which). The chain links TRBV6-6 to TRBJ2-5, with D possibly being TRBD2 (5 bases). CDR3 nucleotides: TGTGCCAGCAGTTACACCCCCCGGCGGAGCGGAGAGACCCAGTACTTC. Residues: CASSYTPRRSGETQYF.